Listed here are 7 T cell receptor beta chains from one sample, sequenced in a study of blood T cell repertoires in COVID-19. Profiling relied on immunoSEQ multiplex PCR, and the TCRdb table lists in-frame clones only, not all of them. The sample lists approximately 190,000 clones; 88% were seen once. Sequencing input: peripheral blood. These receptors all come from a woman aged 40 to 50 who had recovered from COVID-19.

V is TRBV9 and J is TRBJ2-7; 10 bases agree with TRBD2. CDR1 and CDR2 from the germline V gene are SGDLS and YYNGEE. CDR3 length: 15 amino acids. After removal of 0 bases from V and 5 bases from J, the junction contained 5 bases not matched to a gene. The CDR3 loop reads CASSVGASGSHEQYF. The CDR3 DNA follows: TGTGCCAGCAGCGTAGGCGCTAGCGGGAGCCACGAGCAGTACTTC.

The V and J genes are TRBV6-1 and TRBJ2-1; the D gene is possibly TRBD2 (5 bases). CDR1 is MNHNS, CDR2 SASEGT, per germline. Trimming cost V 0 bases and J 3 bases, with 9 bases left between them. This CDR3 is built from 15 residues. The chain's CDR3 is CASSEALRGYNEQFF. CDR3 sequence (DNA): TGTGCCAGCAGTGAAGCGCTTCGGGGCTACAATGAGCAGTTCTTC.

V usage is TRBV7-3 and J usage is TRBJ2-7; 9 bases align to TRBD2. Germline assignment: CDR1 SGHTA and CDR2 FQGTGA. V lost 2 bases and J lost 2; bases outside the gene matches: 4. This CDR3 is 15 amino acids long. This chain's CDR3 is CASSLYGTSTYEQYF. CDR3 DNA: TGTGCCAGCAGCTTATACGGGACTAGCACCTACGAGCAGTACTTC.

The V call is TRBV11-3, the J call TRBJ1-1; TRBD1 is a possible D gene (6 bases). V lost 5 bases and J 1 base, leaving 11 bases between the germline ends. The CDR3 is 14 residues long. From germline, CDR1 is SGHNT and CDR2 YENEEA. Here the CDR3 reads CASSPTGQNTEAFF. The CDR3 DNA reads as TGTGCCAGCAGCCCGACGGGACAGAACACTGAAGCTTTCTTT.

This chain joins TRBV6-5 and TRBJ2-1, with D uncertain. The germline V and J ends were trimmed by 3 bases and 10 bases, with 16 bases remaining between them. CDR1 is MNHEY, CDR2 SVGAGI, per germline. CDR3 length: 14 amino acids. CDR3 amino acids: CASSYGGLSREQFF. CDR3 coding DNA: TGTGCCAGCAGTTATGGTGGGCTATCCAGGGAGCAGTTCTTC.

A few counts support this clone. V usage is TRBV28 and J usage is TRBJ1-4; TRBD1 matches 10 bases. The CDR3 is made up of 14 amino acids. The germline V gene encodes CDR1 MDHEN and CDR2 SYDVKM. The trim removed 8 bases at V and 1 base at J, leaving 1 base unmatched. In DNA form, the CDR3 reads TGTGCCAGCTGGGACAGGGGAACTAATGAAAAACTGTTTTTT. It encodes CASWDRGTNEKLFF.

The chain is built from TRBV5-1 and TRBJ2-7, with 7 bases matching TRBD1. Germline assignment: CDR1 SGHRS and CDR2 YFSETQ. The junction had 8 bases not matched to a gene; V was cut back by 1 base and J by 4 bases. The length of the CDR3 is 15 residues. The CDR3, as DNA: TGCGCCAGCAGCTTGTTTGGGACAGAGATTTACGAGCAGTACTTC. Protein product: CASSLFGTEIYEQYF.